The source of this TCR beta chain is a study of beta chain features in type 1 diabetes. The CDR3 has 16 residues. Germline CDR1 SGHTA, CDR2 FQGNSA. With V trimmed by 5 bases and J by 4 bases, 10 bases remained unmatched. Regarding the study as a whole: All four CD4+ subsets from Type 1 diabetes patients carried moderately but significantly shorter TCRB CDR3s.

Details on this clone: Its antigen is as yet unknown.

Investigators reverse transcribed all isolated RNA, so they sequenced expressed TCRB transcripts. Assay used: immunoSEQ multiplex PCR; TCRdb lists only in-frame clones, some missing. The table shows 450,000 to 600,000 clones, with approximately 28% occurring only once. Once sorted, every population was more than 98% pure. This clonotype originated in a man in his late teens or twenties in good health. The rearrangement links TRBV7-2 to TRBJ1-5; 8 bases are shared with TRBD1. Sample: naive CD4+ T cells from blood. The CDR3 bases are TGTGCCAGCAGCCTGACGGGGACAGGAGATAATCAGCCCCAGCATTTT. Translation gives CASSLTGTGDNQPQHF.